Described below is a single T cell receptor (beta chain) sequence and its context. Its antigen is still unknown. Germline V gene lookup returns CDR1 SGHTA and CDR2 FQGNSA. The CDR3 consists of 14 residues. V lost 8 bases and J lost 1, with 13 bases in between. The data were taken from a study of CD8 T cells in ankylosing spondylitis. Making the TCR beta libraries involved quantitative 5'-RACE with molecular barcodes. TCRdb reprocessed the 5' RACE reads via MiXCR and lists one record per CDR3 protein. The data show 150,000 to 200,000 distinct CDR3 sequences, around a third seen once. Regarding the study as a whole: Disease-linked clones were reportedly significantly enriched in matched ankylosing spondylitis synovial fluid. Previously reported in reactive arthritis synovial fluid and blood were some of the motif variants.

This receptor was identified in a male donor with ankylosing spondylitis. The V and J genes are TRBV7-2 and TRBJ2-3; the D gene is possibly TRBD2 (6 bases). Material for sequencing was synovial fluid, either unsorted or a sorted T cell fraction (not recorded which). The CDR3 bases are TGTGCCAGCGGAACTAGCCATGGCACAGATACGCAGTATTTT. It encodes CASGTSHGTDTQYF.